The next 32 T cell receptor beta chains were all read from a single sample in a study of T cells after yellow fever vaccination. TCRdb re-called the 5' RACE reads with MiXCR, one entry per CDR3 protein. Of some 300,000 distinct CDR3 sequences in the sample, around 8.1% were seen once. Sample: PBMCs, taken 45 days after the first yellow fever vaccination. These receptors originate from a man in his late teens or twenties who received the YFV17D yellow fever vaccine.

This clonotype appeared a few times. The V and J genes are TRBV29-1 and TRBJ2-7; 7 bases are a match to TRBD1. V gave up 6 bases and J gave up 2 bases; unmatched junction bases: 7. Germline values: CDR1 SQVTM, CDR2 ANQGSEA. The CDR3 length is 13 residues. DNA for the CDR3: TGCAGCGTGGGGAGCCAGGGGGCCTACGAGCAGTACTTC. It is translated as CSVGSQGAYEQYF.

This clonotype was observed a few times. The CDR3 DNA reads as TGTGCCAGCAGCTTAGCATCAGGGGCATTGTCCTACGAGCAGTACTTC. It yields the protein CASSLASGALSYEQYF. The chain recombines TRBV7-2 with TRBJ2-7; possible D gene TRBD1, 6 bases. Trimming cost V 0 bases and J 1 base, with 13 bases left between them. The CDR3 runs 16 residues. The germline V gene encodes CDR1 SGHTA and CDR2 FQGNSA. The full variable domain, its missing parts supplied by reference TRBV7-2 and TRBJ2-7, is GAGVSQSPSNKVTEKGKDVELRCDPISGHTALYWYRQSLGQGLEFLIYFQGNSAPDKSGLPSDRFSAERTGGSVSTLTIQRTQQEDSAVYLCASSLASGALSYEQYFGPGTRLTVT.

This clonotype was seen a few times. This chain links TRBV5-1 with TRBJ2-7; no clear D gene. Germline assignment: CDR1 SGHRS and CDR2 YFSETQ. V lost 0 bases, J lost 1 base, and 8 bases lay in between. This CDR3 comprises 14 residues. The CDR3 region has the DNA TGCGCCAGCAGCTTGGAGGGCAGATCCTACGAGCAGTACTTC. It is translated as CASSLEGRSYEQYF.

This clonotype occurred many times. The rearrangement joins TRBV7-2 to TRBJ2-7; 7 bases line up with TRBD2. This CDR3 contains 16 residues. CDR1 is SGHTA and CDR2 is FQGNSA in the germline V gene. The V segment lost 4 bases and the J segment 3 bases; nucleotides outside the gene matches: 12. The CDR3 region is CASSSKYGDYYYEQYV. The CDR3 nucleotides are TGTGCCAGCAGCTCGAAGTACGGGGACTACTACTACGAGCAGTACGTC.

This chain joins TRBV7-2 and TRBJ2-7; D remains unclear. Per the germline V gene, CDR1 is SGHTA and CDR2 is FQGNSA. This CDR3 has 12 residues. Trimming took off 5 bases at V and 2 bases at J, with 7 bases between the two ends. In DNA, the CDR3 is TGTGCCAGCAGCGCTTATCCCTACGAGCAGTACTTC. Its protein is CASSAYPYEQYF.

The gene calls are TRBV28 and TRBJ2-3, with D tentatively TRBD2 (7 bases). The CDR3 length is 18 residues. Per the germline V gene, CDR1 is MDHEN and CDR2 is SYDVKM. Trimming took 6 bases from V and 0 from J, leaving 22 bases between them. CDR3 protein: CASSHHGGGQGSTDTQYF. Here the CDR3 DNA reads TGTGCCAGCAGCCACCATGGGGGGGGGCAGGGGAGCACAGATACGCAGTATTTT.

This clonotype has a handful of counts. The chain combines TRBV18 with TRBJ2-4; D gene uncertain. Trimming shortened V by 4 bases and J by 8 bases, and 15 bases separated the two germline ends. Germline-derived CDR1 and CDR2 are KGHSH and LQKENI. The CDR3 covers 14 residues. The CDR3 protein is CASSLSEPRDIQYF. As DNA, the CDR3 is TGTGCCAGCTCACTGTCGGAACCTCGGGACATTCAGTACTTC.

This clonotype has a handful of counts. The gene calls are TRBV10-3 and TRBJ2-3; 7 bases line up with TRBD1. V was pared by 6 bases and J by 2 bases, with 5 bases of the junction left unmatched. CDR1 and CDR2 (germline): ENHRY, SYGVKD. This CDR3 comprises 14 residues. The CDR3 nucleotides read TGTGCCATCAGCCGGGACAGCAACACAGATACGCAGTATTTT. Its translation: CAISRDSNTDTQYF.

The rearrangement uses TRBV7-2 and TRBJ1-1; a weak D match, TRBD1 (6 bases). Trimming stripped 4 bases from V and 1 base from J, with 16 bases between. CDR3 length: 16 residues. Germline V gives CDR1 SGHTA, CDR2 FQGNSA. The CDR3: CASSSQPGHRNTEAFF. The CDR3 DNA is TGTGCCAGCAGCTCCCAACCGGGACACCGGAACACTGAAGCTTTCTTT.

V gene TRBV28 combines with J gene TRBJ1-1; TRBD1 might be the D (5 bases). This CDR3 has 15 amino acids. The germline V gene has CDR1 MDHEN and CDR2 SYDVKM. V gave up 6 bases and J gave up 6 bases, with 20 bases separating them. The CDR3 sequence is CASSSTGQGGSEAFF. Written as DNA, the CDR3 is TGTGCCAGCAGCTCCACGGGGCAGGGAGGTTCTGAAGCTTTCTTT.

This sequence joins TRBV18 and TRBJ1-3; no clear D gene. The CDR3 contains 17 residues. CDR1 is KGHSH, CDR2 LQKENI, per germline. V gave up 3 bases and J gave up 0 bases, with 15 bases separating them. The CDR3 protein is CASSPYPRPTSGNTIYF. The CDR3 DNA follows: TGTGCCAGCTCACCGTATCCCCGCCCGACCTCTGGAAACACCATATATTTT.

This clonotype was seen a few times. The chain joins TRBV29-1 to TRBJ1-4; possible D gene TRBD1, 6 bases. Between the trimmed V and J ends, which lost 7 bases and 6 bases, there was a span of 15 bases. CDR3 length: 13 residues. Germline V gene data show CDR1 as SQVTM and CDR2 as ANQGSEA. CDR3 protein: CSALGGADEKLFF. In nucleotides, the CDR3 is TGCAGCGCCTTGGGGGGGGCTGATGAAAAACTGTTTTTT.

This clonotype has only a few counts. The chain recombines TRBV10-3 with TRBJ2-3; TRBD2 aligns across 15 bases. Germline V gene lookup returns CDR1 ENHRY and CDR2 SYGVKD. Trimming cost V 6 bases and J 10 bases; bases outside gene matches: 8. The CDR3 spans 15 residues. CDR3 region: CAISGGLAGGRAQYF. The CDR3 DNA reads as TGTGCCATCAGCGGGGGACTAGCGGGGGGCCGCGCGCAGTATTTT.

This clonotype was observed at least ten times. The chain is built from TRBV5-5 and TRBJ2-5; 7 bases fit TRBD1. Unmatched junction bases numbered 9, after V lost 2 bases and J lost 5 bases. Germline values: CDR1 SGHKS, CDR2 YYEKEE (reference sequence). CDR3 length: 15 amino acids. This CDR3 is CASSFPTGVDETQYF. CDR3 coding DNA: TGTGCCAGCAGCTTCCCAACAGGGGTAGACGAGACCCAGTACTTC. The variable domain in full, with the rest retrieved from reference TRBV5-5 and TRBJ2-5, is DAGVTQSPTHLIKTRGQQVTLRCSPISGHKSVSWYQQVLGQGPQFIFQYYEKEERGRGNFPDRFSARQFPNYSSELNVNALLLGDSALYLCASSFPTGVDETQYFGPGTRLLVL.

This clonotype was seen ten or more times. J is TRBJ2-5 and V is TRBV5-6; 10 bases align to TRBD2. J was trimmed by 4 bases and V by 2 bases; bases with no gene match: 11. The CDR3 has 17 amino acids. The germline V gene encodes CDR1 SGHDT and CDR2 YYEEEE. CDR3 region: CASSFVQGTSAGETQYF. The CDR3 region has the DNA TGTGCCAGCAGCTTCGTCCAGGGGACTAGCGCCGGAGAGACCCAGTACTTC.

A single count supports this clonotype. One end of the junction varies from germline; a read error may be responsible. This chain joins TRBV13 and TRBJ2-7; 10 positions match TRBD1. This CDR3 has 16 amino acids. From germline, CDR1 is PRHDT and CDR2 FYEKMQ (reference sequence). CDR3 DNA: TGTGCCAGCAGCCCGGCGGGACAGGGGAGTTCCTACGAGCAGCACTTC. This encodes CASSPAGQGSSYEQHF.

V usage is TRBV5-1 and J usage is TRBJ2-7; D call uncertain. The germline CDR1 and CDR2 sequences are SGHRS and YFSETQ. With 4 bases removed from V and 3 bases from J, the gap between germline ends came to 14 bases. The length of the CDR3 is 14 residues. CDR3 nucleotides: TGCGCCAGCAGCCCCCCCGGGCTGAGCTACGAGCAGTACTTC. Protein product: CASSPPGLSYEQYF.

This clonotype turned up a few times. The chain uses TRBV6-2 or TRBV6-3 and TRBJ2-1, with TRBD1 identical over 8 bases. Looked up from germline, CDR1 is MNHEY and CDR2 is SVGEGT. V was pared by 5 bases and J by 1 base, with 4 bases of the junction left unmatched. The CDR3 extends over 15 amino acids. The CDR3 bases are TGTGCCAGCAGTACACAGGGGGTATCCTACAATGAGCAGTTCTTC. It yields the protein CASSTQGVSYNEQFF.

This clonotype was seen a handful of times. V and J are TRBV28 and TRBJ2-5; 8 bases map to TRBD1. CDR3 length: 14 residues. The V and J ends lost 8 bases and 1 base, in that order; junction bases with no gene match: 6. The V gene's germline CDR1 is MDHEN and CDR2 SYDVKM. CDR3 protein: CASDTGGSQETQYF. CDR3 sequence (DNA): TGTGCCAGCGACACAGGGGGGTCCCAAGAGACCCAGTACTTC.

This clonotype was counted only a few times. The gene calls are TRBV6-5 and TRBJ2-7; TRBD2 might be the D (6 bases). V dropped 4 bases and J dropped 1 base, with 17 bases sitting between them. From germline, CDR1 is MNHEY and CDR2 SVGAGI. This CDR3 has 16 residues. CDR3 residues: CASSSLAVGRSYEQYF. Written as DNA, the CDR3 is TGTGCCAGCAGTTCTTTAGCGGTTGGGCGATCCTACGAGCAGTACTTC.

This clonotype was seen ten or more times. This chain links TRBV10-3 with TRBJ2-2; no clear D. This CDR3 region has 12 residues. V gave up 3 bases and J gave up 7 bases, with 6 bases separating them. CDR1 and CDR2 from the germline V gene are ENHRY and SYGVKD. The CDR3 protein is CAISEWDGELFF. CDR3 DNA: TGTGCCATCAGTGAATGGGACGGGGAGCTGTTTTTT.

The chain carries TRBV5-1 and TRBJ1-1, with D possibly being TRBD1 (5 bases). Trimming cost V 6 bases and J 2 bases, with 11 bases left between them. This CDR3 comprises 13 residues. The germline CDR1 and CDR2 sequences are SGHRS and YFSETQ. CDR3 sequence reads: CASTRDGNTEAFF. DNA of the CDR3: TGCGCCAGCACCAGGGACGGTAACACTGAAGCTTTCTTT.

This clonotype has just a few counts. The genes are TRBV4-2 and TRBJ2-1, with 7 bases lining up with TRBD2. The CDR3 runs to 16 residues. V was clipped by 1 base and J by 6 bases; unmatched bases: 9. Germline assignment: CDR1 LGHNA and CDR2 YNFKEQ. The CDR3 region has the DNA TGTGCCAGCAGCCAAGGGACGCCGACTAGCTCCAATGAGCAGTTCTTC. This sequence encodes CASSQGTPTSSNEQFF.

The chain links TRBV15 to TRBJ1-1; D not resolved. The germline CDR1 and CDR2 sequences are LNHNV and YYDKDF (reference sequence). Deletions cut 3 bases from V and 6 bases from J, with 8 bases between. This CDR3 has 12 amino acids. CDR3 residues: CATSSASSEAFF. The DNA for the CDR3 is TGTGCCACCAGCAGTGCGTCTTCTGAAGCTTTCTTT. The full variable domain, completed using reference TRBV15 and TRBJ1-1, is DAMVIQNPRYQVTQFGKPVTLSCSQTLNHNVMYWYQQKSSQAPKLLFHYYDKDFNNEADTPDNFQSRRPNTSFCFLDIRSPGLGDTAMYLCATSSASSEAFFGQGTRLTVV.

A few counts support this clonotype. This chain links TRBV29-1 with TRBJ2-7; 7 bases match TRBD1. CDR3 length equals 14 residues. Unmatched junction bases numbered 9, after V lost 7 bases and J lost 0 bases. Per germline, CDR1 SQVTM and CDR2 ANQGSEA. The CDR3 DNA is TGCAGCGCCATCGGGACAGTCAGCTCCTACGAGCAGTACTTC. This encodes CSAIGTVSSYEQYF.

The table lists this clonotype with a few counts. For the CDR3, the DNA is TGTGCCAGCAGCTCCGTAGCGGGGGGCGGCTACGAGCAGTACTTC. Translated: CASSSVAGGGYEQYF. The chain links TRBV7-2 to TRBJ2-7, with 10 positions matching TRBD2. V lost 4 bases, J lost 3 bases, and 6 bases stayed unmatched. The V gene's germline CDR1 is SGHTA and CDR2 FQGNSA. The CDR3 runs to 15 residues. Full variable domain (remainder filled in from reference TRBV7-2 and TRBJ2-7): GAGVSQSPSNKVTEKGKDVELRCDPISGHTALYWYRQSLGQGLEFLIYFQGNSAPDKSGLPSDRFSAERTGGSVSTLTIQRTQQEDSAVYLCASSSVAGGGYEQYFGPGTRLTVT.

This clonotype was seen ten or more times. The chain recombines TRBV3-1 with TRBJ2-3; a weak D match, TRBD2 (5 bases). The CDR3 runs to 15 residues. Germline values: CDR1 LGHDT, CDR2 YNNKEL (reference sequence). Trimming took 1 base from V and 0 from J, leaving 8 bases between them. The CDR3 is CASSQASGSTDTQYF. The DNA of the CDR3 is TGTGCCAGCAGCCAAGCCAGCGGTAGCACAGATACGCAGTATTTT.

The sample holds a few counts of this clonotype. The rearrangement links TRBV7-9 to TRBJ2-7; tentatively, D is TRBD1 (5 bases). V lost 5 bases and J lost 6, with 20 bases in between. The CDR3 has 15 amino acids. CDR1 is SEHNR, CDR2 FQNEAQ, per germline (reference sequence). In DNA form, the CDR3 reads TGTGCCAGCAGCGGTACGTGGGGCTTTGATTCCGAGCAGTACTTC. As protein: CASSGTWGFDSEQYF.

The V gene is TRBV7-8, the J gene TRBJ1-2; unclear D gene. The CDR3 runs 17 residues. V lost 1 base, J lost 0 bases, and 15 bases lay in between. Germline V lookup: CDR1 SGHVS, CDR2 FQNEAQ. The CDR3, as DNA: TGTGCCAGCAGCTTAGGGCTGTGGGCTCGTCCTAACTATGGCTACACCTTC. It encodes CASSLGLWARPNYGYTF.

The rearrangement joins TRBV6-6 to TRBJ1-1; D remains ambiguous. V lost 8 bases, J lost 7 bases, and 8 bases lay in between. This CDR3 is built from 10 residues. Germline values: CDR1 MNHNY, CDR2 SVGAGI (reference sequence). CDR3 nucleotide sequence: TGTGCCAGCGGGTACAGTGAAGCTTTCTTT. Protein product: CASGYSEAFF.

In this sample, this clonotype turned up a few times. The rearrangement uses TRBV20-1 and TRBJ1-5; D not resolved. Per the germline V gene, CDR1 is DFQATT and CDR2 is SNEGSKA (reference sequence). V was clipped by 3 bases and J by 0 bases, with 9 bases between them. This CDR3 region has 14 residues. This CDR3 is CSARRSHSNQPQHF. For the CDR3, the DNA is TGCAGTGCTAGGCGCAGCCATAGCAATCAGCCCCAGCATTTT.

This clonotype showed up just a few times. The rearrangement links TRBV7-2 to TRBJ1-2; 8 bases match TRBD1. The V and J ends lost 1 base and 3 bases, in that order; junction bases with no gene match: 1. This CDR3 contains 14 residues. Per the germline V gene, CDR1 is SGHTA and CDR2 is FQGNSA. The CDR3 DNA sequence: TGTGCCAGCAGCTTAGAACAGGGGGACTATGGCTACACCTTC. Translated: CASSLEQGDYGYTF. The full variable domain, rest sourced from reference TRBV7-2 and TRBJ1-2, is GAGVSQSPSNKVTEKGKDVELRCDPISGHTALYWYRQSLGQGLEFLIYFQGNSAPDKSGLPSDRFSAERTGGSVSTLTIQRTQQEDSAVYLCASSLEQGDYGYTFGSGTRLTVV.